These 10 T cell receptor beta chains share one sample of origin, sequenced in a study of cytomegalovirus exposure and HLA in healthy donors. The PCR employed 60 Vbeta primers together with 13 Jbeta primers. The table came from immunoSEQ multiplex PCR; TCRdb's copy has only in-frame clones and leaves some out. The sample yields 95,000 to 100,000 clones, about 85% seen once. The sample consisted of PBMCs. Receptors originate from a man younger than 40 in good health and CMV-seronegative.

CDR3 region: CSVEGGRQREETQYF. CDR3 bases: TGCAGCGTTGAAGGGGGCCGACAGAGAGAAGAGACCCAGTACTTC. The V and J genes are TRBV29-1 and TRBJ2-5; D may be TRBD1 (5 bases). The germline V and J ends were trimmed by 1 base and 3 bases, with 15 bases remaining between them. Germline V gives CDR1 SQVTM, CDR2 ANQGSEA. The CDR3 length is 15 residues.

This chain connects TRBV15 to TRBJ1-6; TRBD1 matches 10 bases. Germline CDR1 reads LNHNV; CDR2 reads YYDKDF (reference sequence). The CDR3 totals 16 residues. The V and J ends lost 0 bases and 10 bases, in that order; junction bases with no gene match: 6. The CDR3 DNA reads TGTGCCACCAGCAGAGATCCGACAGGGGGCGGGTCACCCCTCCACTTT. Its translation is CATSRDPTGGGSPLHF.

V gene TRBV7-2 combines with J gene TRBJ1-5, with TRBD1 as a possible D gene (5 bases). This CDR3 region has 16 residues. V was clipped by 5 bases and J by 7 bases, with 21 bases between them. CDR1 and CDR2 (germline): SGHTA, FQGNSA. CDR3 loop: CASSRVGGGTAQPQHF. The CDR3 region has the DNA TGTGCCAGCAGCCGCGTGGGGGGAGGGACGGCGCAGCCCCAGCATTTT.

The chain employs TRBV7-9 and TRBJ1-4; the D is unclear. The germline V and J ends were trimmed by 7 bases and 3 bases, with 12 bases remaining between them. Germline assignment: CDR1 SEHNR and CDR2 FQNEAQ (reference sequence). This CDR3 has 14 residues. CDR3 in amino acids: CASTDYRANEKLFF. Here the CDR3 DNA reads TGTGCCAGCACCGACTATAGAGCTAATGAAAAACTGTTTTTT.

The rearrangement links TRBV2 to TRBJ1-4, with TRBD1 identical over 8 bases. Germline CDR1 is SNHLY and CDR2 is FYNNEI. V shed 6 bases and J 13 bases; nucleotides not matched to a gene: 19. CDR3 length: 16 residues. The CDR3 DNA sequence: TGTGCCAGCAGCAACCCGAATTCGCGGACAGGGCAAACACTGTTTTTT. Residues: CASSNPNSRTGQTLFF.

The table lists this clone with a few counts. The chain links TRBV6-5 to TRBJ1-1, with D hard to call. The CDR3 has 11 residues. Germline V lookup: CDR1 MNHEY, CDR2 SVGAGI. Between the trimmed V and J ends, which lost 0 bases and 10 bases, there was a span of 6 bases. This CDR3 reads CASSYSGIAFF. CDR3 coding DNA: TGTGCCAGCAGTTACTCGGGCATAGCTTTCTTT.

The chain joins TRBV7-9 to TRBJ1-2; 7 bases fit TRBD1. The J segment lost 2 bases and the V segment lost 8 bases, leaving 5 bases of the junction unmatched. This CDR3 is 13 amino acids long. Germline V gives CDR1 SEHNR, CDR2 FQNEAQ (reference sequence). CDR3: CASGAQGNYGYTF. The CDR3 nucleotides read TGTGCCAGCGGGGCACAGGGGAACTATGGCTACACCTTC.

This sequence joins TRBV6-4 and TRBJ2-5; 11 positions match TRBD2. The CDR3 covers 18 residues. The germline V gene encodes CDR1 MRHNA and CDR2 SNTAGT. Germline trimming cut 5 bases from V and 2 bases from J; bases unmatched to any gene: 13. The CDR3 DNA reads TGTGCCAGCAGTCCACCCACCCTAGCGGGGGGTGTACAAGAGACCCAGTACTTC. Translating it yields CASSPPTLAGGVQETQYF.

The V gene is TRBV28, the J gene TRBJ2-7, with TRBD1 matching over 7 bases. Germline lookup yields CDR1 MDHEN and CDR2 SYDVKM. CDR3 size: 14 residues. V shed 5 bases, J shed 2 bases, and the junction held 6 bases outside the gene matches. The CDR3 loop is CASSPGQSPYEQYF. CDR3 in DNA: TGTGCCAGCAGTCCGGGACAGAGCCCCTACGAGCAGTACTTC.

This clone was seen more than once but under ten times. The chain links TRBV6-1 to TRBJ1-5; 9 positions match TRBD1. Trimming removed 8 bases from V and 5 bases from J; junction bases left unmatched: 7. This CDR3 region has 14 residues. Looked up from germline, CDR1 is MNHNS and CDR2 is SASEGT. CDR3 in DNA: TGTGCCAGCTCAGACAGGGGGAACGATCAGCCCCAGCATTTT. Translated: CASSDRGNDQPQHF.